This is a list of T cell receptor beta chains from one sample in a study of CD8 T cells in Susac syndrome. TCRdb fed the immunoSEQ multiplex PCR reads into MiXCR, producing one record per CDR3 protein. This repertoire shows approximately 170,000 distinct CDR3 sequences, approximately 92% found once; its top ten account for around 0.13%. Material: CD4+ T cells from PBMCs. The source of these receptors is a human donor in good health. CDR3s include the opening cysteine and the closing phenylalanine or tryptophan. The D gene is left open where the match is weak. The size of a clone is reported for some rows only, either as once, few or many, or as a class for expanded clones.

d_call	v_call	clone_size	j_call	cdr3_nt	cdr3_aa
NA	TRBV3-1	NA	TRBJ1-1	TGTGCCAGCAGCCAAGTCCTCACAGCTGAAGCTTTCTTT	CASSQVLTAEAFF
NA	TRBV12-5	NA	TRBJ2-7	TGTGCTAGTGGTCGGGGCGACGAGCAGTACTTC	CASGRGDEQYF
NA	TRBV2	NA	TRBJ2-3	TGTGCCAGCAGTGAATATACGGCAGATACGCAGTATTTT	CASSEYTADTQYF
NA	TRBV12-3/TRBV12-4	NA	TRBJ2-5	TGTGCCAGCAGTTATTCGCAAGAGACCCAGTACTTC	CASSYSQETQYF
NA	TRBV3-1	NA	TRBJ2-7	TGTGCCAGCAGCCAGAGCAGCGGCCCCTACGAGCAGTACTTC	CASSQSSGPYEQYF
TRBD1	TRBV9	NA	TRBJ1-1	TGTGCCAGCAGCGTAGGGGCAGGGGGCCTCTGGACTGAAGCTTTCTTT	CASSVGAGGLWTEAFF
NA	TRBV2	NA	TRBJ1-2	TGTGCCAGCAGTGAGGTAGAGCGTGGGGGCTACACCTTC	CASSEVERGGYTF
NA	TRBV11-2	NA	TRBJ1-2	TGTGCCAGCAGCTCCGCCGGGCCTGGCTACACCTTC	CASSSAGPGYTF
NA	TRBV6-5	NA	TRBJ2-7	TGTGCCAGCAGTTACGACTCCAGTAGCTCCTACGAGCAGTACTTC	CASSYDSSSSYEQYF
NA	TRBV12-3/TRBV12-4	once	TRBJ1-2	TGTGCCAGCAGTTCTGGCAGCTTTGGCTACACCTTC	CASSSGSFGYTF
NA	TRBV7-2	NA	TRBJ2-7	TGTGCCAGCAGCTTGGGACGCACCCCCTACGGAGAGCAGTACTTC	CASSLGRTPYGEQYF
TRBD2	TRBV20-1	NA	TRBJ2-1	TGCAGTGCTATAGCGGGGGGGCGGTATGAGCAGTTCTTC	CSAIAGGRYEQFF
TRBD1	TRBV10-3	NA	TRBJ1-2	TGTGCCATCAGGCCGACAGGGCTCGGCTACACCTTC	CAIRPTGLGYTF
NA	TRBV12-3/TRBV12-4	NA	TRBJ1-1	TGTGCCAGCACCCCTCGACGAGGACCGAACACTGAAGCTTTCTTT	CASTPRRGPNTEAFF
NA	TRBV29-1	NA	TRBJ1-3	TGCAGCGTTGTCCTGGGTAGCTCTGGAAACACCATATATTTT	CSVVLGSSGNTIYF
TRBD2	TRBV3-1	NA	TRBJ2-7	TGTGCCAGCAGCAACATTCGGGGGGGCTCCTACGAGCAGTACTTC	CASSNIRGGSYEQYF
TRBD1	TRBV29-1	once	TRBJ1-1	TGCAGCGTTGAAATTGACAGGGTGACTGAAGCTTTCTTT	CSVEIDRVTEAFF
NA	TRBV6-5	NA	TRBJ1-1	TGTGCCAGCATGGGACAAATCTACACTGAAGCTTTCTTT	CASMGQIYTEAFF
NA	TRBV6-2/TRBV6-3	NA	TRBJ1-5	TGTGCCAGCAGTTACCCGGGGGATCCGCCCCAGCATTTT	CASSYPGDPPQHF
NA	TRBV2	NA	TRBJ2-5	TGTGCCACCCGACAGCAGGTGGAGACCCAGTACTTC	CATRQQVETQYF
TRBD1	TRBV29-1	NA	TRBJ1-3	TGCAGCGTGGACAGGGGCCCTGGAAACACCATATATTTT	CSVDRGPGNTIYF
NA	TRBV20-1	NA	TRBJ1-4	TGCAGTGCTCTCCGTCGGGAAAAACTGTTTTTT	CSALRREKLFF
TRBD1	TRBV9	NA	TRBJ2-6	TGTGCCAGCAGCGTAGGGACAGGGGGCGATGGGGCCAACGTCCTGACTTTC	CASSVGTGGDGANVLTF
NA	TRBV19	NA	TRBJ1-5	TGTGCCAGTAGTATAGATAGGAAACAGCCCCAGCATTTT	CASSIDRKQPQHF
NA	TRBV9	NA	TRBJ2-7	TGTGCCAGCAGCGTATCCACCCAGGTCTACGAGCAGTACTTC	CASSVSTQVYEQYF
NA	TRBV12-3/TRBV12-4	once	TRBJ2-7	TGTGCCAGCAGTTTAGCGGACGGATCCTACGAGCAGTACTTC	CASSLADGSYEQYF
NA	TRBV3-1	NA	TRBJ2-2	TGTGCCAGCAGCCAATTAGCCCCGAACACCGGGGAGCTGTTTTTT	CASSQLAPNTGELFF
TRBD2	TRBV9	NA	TRBJ2-1	TGTGCCAGCAGCGTAGAGGCGGGGGGGGGTGAGCAGTTCTTC	CASSVEAGGGEQFF
TRBD1	TRBV6-5	NA	TRBJ1-2	TGTGCCAGCAGTTACATGAACAGGGGCTCCTATGGCTACACCTTC	CASSYMNRGSYGYTF
TRBD1	TRBV12-3/TRBV12-4	NA	TRBJ1-1	TGTGCCAGCAGCCGAGAGGGGGCCTGGGGTATGAAGAACACTGAAGCTTTCTTT	CASSREGAWGMKNTEAFF
TRBD2	TRBV2	NA	TRBJ2-3	TGTGCCGTCGGACTAGTCGCAGATACGCAGTATTTT	CAVGLVADTQYF
NA	TRBV4-1	NA	TRBJ2-2	TGCGCCAGCAGCCAACGGCCCGAGGGGGGTTCCACCGGGGAGCTGTTTTTT	CASSQRPEGGSTGELFF
NA	TRBV6-1	NA	TRBJ1-1	TGTGCCAGCAGTGACAAGGGTTCGAACACTGAAGCTTTCTTT	CASSDKGSNTEAFF
TRBD2	TRBV4-2	NA	TRBJ2-1	TGTGCCAGCAGCCAAGAACCCTCTAGCGGGGAATTGTACAATGAGCAGTTCTTC	CASSQEPSSGELYNEQFF
NA	TRBV6-5	NA	TRBJ1-2	TGTGCCAGCAGTGCTTACCGGGCCTCCTATGGCTACACCTTC	CASSAYRASYGYTF
TRBD2	TRBV3-1	NA	TRBJ2-3	TGTGCCAGCAGCTATGGACTAGCGGGGGCTAGCACAGATACGCAGTATTTT	CASSYGLAGASTDTQYF
NA	TRBV6-5	NA	TRBJ2-5	TGTGCCAGCAGTCGCGGGACGGGGGGCCGAGAGACCCAGTACTTC	CASSRGTGGRETQYF
NA	TRBV5-1	NA	TRBJ1-5	TGCGCCAGCAGCTTGGCACCAGGGAACGGGGGGCAGCCCCAGCATTTT	CASSLAPGNGGQPQHF
TRBD1	TRBV20-1	once	TRBJ1-2	TGCAGTGCTAGACAGACGGGACAGGGGGCGAACTATGGCTACACCTTC	CSARQTGQGANYGYTF
NA	TRBV5-4	NA	TRBJ2-3	TGTGCCAAATCGGGCGGGGGCCGCACAGATACGCAGTATTTT	CAKSGGGRTDTQYF
NA	TRBV5-6	NA	TRBJ1-1	TGTGCCAGCAAGAGTCGGGCACAGGGAAGTGGCTACTACGCTGAAGCTTTCTTT	CASKSRAQGSGYYAEAFF
TRBD1	TRBV5-4	NA	TRBJ2-7	TGTGCCAGCAGCCCCACCCCGGGACAGCCTTTGGTAGAGCAGTACTTC	CASSPTPGQPLVEQYF
NA	TRBV6-1	NA	TRBJ1-2	TGTGCCAGCAGTGATTTCCAGGGGTGGTATGGCTGCACCTTC	CASSDFQGWYGCTF
TRBD1	TRBV2	NA	TRBJ1-1	TGTGCCAGCAGGTACAGGGGCCTCCCTTCTGAAGCTTTCTTT	CASRYRGLPSEAFF
NA	TRBV5-4	few	TRBJ1-1	TGTGCCAGCAGCTTAGACAGGAACACTGAAGCTTTCTTT	CASSLDRNTEAFF
NA	TRBV5-1	NA	TRBJ1-2	TGCGCCAGCAGCTCAAGACAGAGCGGCTATGGCTACACCTTC	CASSSRQSGYGYTF
TRBD1	TRBV5-1	NA	TRBJ2-4	TGCGCCAGCAGCCTAACAGGGGAAGTCATTCAGTACTTC	CASSLTGEVIQYF
NA	TRBV19	NA	TRBJ1-6	TGTGCCACCCGGGACGGAGATTCACCCCTCCACTTT	CATRDGDSPLHF
TRBD2	TRBV5-4	NA	TRBJ2-2	TGTGCCAGCAACCGGAAGGGACTAGTAGACACCGGGGAGCTGTTTTTT	CASNRKGLVDTGELFF
TRBD1	TRBV19	NA	TRBJ1-5	TGTGCCAGTAGTATAGTTAGGGGACAGGGTTCGGAAAATCAGCCCCAGCATTTT	CASSIVRGQGSENQPQHF
TRBD2	TRBV3-1	NA	TRBJ2-1	TGTGCCAGCAGCCAAGCAGCGGGACTACAGAGAATTTTC	CASSQAAGLQRIF
NA	TRBV11-2	few	TRBJ2-2	TGTGCCAGCAGTCTGTCCGGGGAGCTGTTTTTT	CASSLSGELFF
TRBD2	TRBV7-2	once	TRBJ2-2	TGTGCCAGCAGCCGCCTAGCGGGGGGGCGAAGCGGGGAGCTGTTTTTT	CASSRLAGGRSGELFF
NA	TRBV30	NA	TRBJ2-4	TGTGCCTGGGCCGTGCCCGGGCTGCCGACGTACTTC	CAWAVPGLPTYF
NA	TRBV7-2	NA	TRBJ2-7	TGTGCCAGCAGCTTAGCCCAGAACTACGAGCAGTACTTC	CASSLAQNYEQYF
TRBD1	TRBV19	NA	TRBJ1-5	TGTGCCAGTAACTCCGGACAGGGGAATCAGCCCCAGCATTTT	CASNSGQGNQPQHF
NA	TRBV5-1	NA	TRBJ1-5	TGCGCCAGCACCCTGGGTCCAGGGGGCAATCAGCCCCAGCATTTT	CASTLGPGGNQPQHF
NA	TRBV12-5	NA	TRBJ2-1	TGTGCTAGTGGTCCCTCCGGGGGAGCGGGTGAGCAGTTCTTC	CASGPSGGAGEQFF
TRBD2	TRBV3-1	NA	TRBJ2-5	TGTGCCAGCAGCCCCCTGAGCGGGGGGGCCCAAGAGACCCAGTACTTC	CASSPLSGGAQETQYF